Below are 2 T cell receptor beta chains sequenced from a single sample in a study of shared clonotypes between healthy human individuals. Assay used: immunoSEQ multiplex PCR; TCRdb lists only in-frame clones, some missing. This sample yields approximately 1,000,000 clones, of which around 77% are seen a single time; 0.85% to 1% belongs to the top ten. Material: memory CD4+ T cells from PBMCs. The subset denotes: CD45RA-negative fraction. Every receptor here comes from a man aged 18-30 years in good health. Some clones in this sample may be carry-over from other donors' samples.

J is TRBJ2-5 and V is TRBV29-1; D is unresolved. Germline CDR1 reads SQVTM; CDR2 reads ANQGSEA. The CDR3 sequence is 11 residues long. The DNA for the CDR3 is TGCAGTATAAGTCATTGGGAGACCCAGTACTTC. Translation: CSISHWETQYF.

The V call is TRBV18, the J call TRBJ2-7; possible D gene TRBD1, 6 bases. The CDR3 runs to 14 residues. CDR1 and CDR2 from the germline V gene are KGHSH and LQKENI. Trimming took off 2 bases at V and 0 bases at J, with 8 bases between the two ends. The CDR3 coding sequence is TGTGCCAGCTCACCAAAACAGGGCTCCTACGAGCAGTACTTC. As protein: CASSPKQGSYEQYF.